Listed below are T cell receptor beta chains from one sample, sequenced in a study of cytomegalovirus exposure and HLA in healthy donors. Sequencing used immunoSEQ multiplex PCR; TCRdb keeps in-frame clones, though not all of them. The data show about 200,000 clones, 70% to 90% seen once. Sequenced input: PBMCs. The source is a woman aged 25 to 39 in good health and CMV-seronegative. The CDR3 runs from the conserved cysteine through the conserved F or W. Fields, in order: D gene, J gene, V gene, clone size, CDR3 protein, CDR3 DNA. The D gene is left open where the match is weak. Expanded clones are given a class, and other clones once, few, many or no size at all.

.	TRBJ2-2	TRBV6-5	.	CASSGGHNTGELFF	TGTGCCAGCTCGGGGGGCCACAACACCGGGGAGCTGTTTTTT
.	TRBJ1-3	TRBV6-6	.	CASSPRSGISGNTIYF	TGTGCCAGCAGCCCCCGATCGGGGATCTCTGGAAACACCATATATTTT
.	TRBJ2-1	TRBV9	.	CASSVELNNPNEQFF	TGTGCCAGCAGCGTAGAACTAAACAACCCGAATGAGCAGTTCTTC
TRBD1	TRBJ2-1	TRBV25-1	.	CASSERQGMNNEQFF	TGTGCCAGCAGTGAAAGACAGGGGATGAACAATGAGCAGTTCTTC
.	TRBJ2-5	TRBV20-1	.	CSARYQETQYF	TGCAGTGCCAGGTACCAAGAGACCCAGTACTTC
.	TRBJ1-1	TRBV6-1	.	CASSEFTGLGREAFF	TGTGCCAGCAGTGAATTTACAGGGCTTGGGCGTGAAGCTTTCTTT
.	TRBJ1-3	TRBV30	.	CAWTATGSSGNTIYF	TGTGCCTGGACCGCGACAGGTAGCTCTGGAAACACCATATATTTT
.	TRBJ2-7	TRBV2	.	CASSEGGTHNSYEQYF	TGTGCCAGCAGTGAAGGAGGGACACACAACTCCTACGAGCAGTACTTC
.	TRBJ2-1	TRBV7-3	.	CASSEDSSYNEQFF	TGTGCCAGCAGCGAAGACTCCTCCTACAATGAGCAGTTCTTC
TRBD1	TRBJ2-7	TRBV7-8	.	CASSQRTGDNPYEQYF	TGTGCCAGCAGCCAACGAACAGGGGACAATCCCTACGAGCAGTACTTC
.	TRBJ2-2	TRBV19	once	CASSIMQDSTGELFF	TGTGCCAGTAGTATAATGCAGGATTCTACCGGGGAGCTGTTTTTT
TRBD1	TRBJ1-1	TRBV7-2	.	CASSPQQGVISEAFF	TGTGCCAGCAGCCCACAACAGGGGGTGATATCTGAAGCTTTCTTT
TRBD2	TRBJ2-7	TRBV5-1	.	CASSFTSGRPSYEQYF	TGCGCCAGCAGCTTCACCAGCGGGAGGCCTTCCTACGAGCAGTACTTC
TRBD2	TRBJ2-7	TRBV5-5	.	CASSSRAGGSYEQYF	TGTGCCAGCAGCTCAAGGGCGGGAGGCTCCTACGAGCAGTACTTC
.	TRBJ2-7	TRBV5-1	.	CASGRTAFYEQYF	TGCGCCTCGGGGCGGACAGCGTTCTACGAGCAGTACTTC
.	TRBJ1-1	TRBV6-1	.	CASSEGGQVMNTEAFF	TGTGCCAGCAGTGAAGGGGGCCAGGTAATGAACACTGAAGCTTTCTTT
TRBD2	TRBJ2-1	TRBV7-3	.	CASSLLGTSGTYNEQFF	TGTGCCAGCAGCTTACTTGGGACTAGCGGGACCTACAATGAGCAGTTCTTC
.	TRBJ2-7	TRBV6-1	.	CASSEIPGTYEQYF	TGTGCCAGCAGTGAAATACCGGGAACCTACGAGCAGTACTTC
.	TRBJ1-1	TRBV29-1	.	CSVVRGTEAFF	TGCAGCGTTGTAAGGGGGACTGAAGCTTTCTTT
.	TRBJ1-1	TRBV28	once	CASRPSGTPNTEAFF	TGTGCCAGCAGGCCCTCCGGGACACCGAACACTGAAGCTTTCTTT
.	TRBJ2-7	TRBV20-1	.	CSALGGYEQYF	TGCAGTGCCCTCGGGGGCTACGAGCAGTACTTC
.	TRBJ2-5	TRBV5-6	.	CASSHLAAGETQYF	TGTGCCAGCAGCCATCTGGCGGCGGGGGAGACCCAGTACTTC
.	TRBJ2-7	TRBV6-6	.	CASSYWQETYEQYF	TGTGCCAGCAGTTACTGGCAGGAAACCTACGAGCAGTACTTC
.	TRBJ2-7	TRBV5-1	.	CASSLEGDEQYF	TGCGCCAGCAGCTTGGAGGGGGACGAGCAGTACTTC
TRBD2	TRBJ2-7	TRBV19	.	CASSMHREAAEQYF	TGTGCCAGTAGTATGCATCGGGAGGCGGCCGAGCAGTACTTC
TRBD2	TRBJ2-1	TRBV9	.	CANSAGTRGTSYNEQFF	TGTGCCAACAGCGCCGGGACTAGGGGGACCTCCTACAATGAGCAGTTCTTC
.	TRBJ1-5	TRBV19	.	CASGMDSNQPQHF	TGTGCCAGCGGGATGGATAGCAATCAGCCCCAGCATTTT
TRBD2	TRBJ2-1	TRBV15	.	CATSKTSGVEGEQFF	TGTGCCACCAGCAAGACTAGCGGGGTGGAGGGTGAGCAGTTCTTC
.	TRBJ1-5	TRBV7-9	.	CASRPRPGDLSNQPQHF	TGTGCCAGCAGACCCCGGCCAGGGGACCTTAGCAATCAGCCCCAGCATTTT
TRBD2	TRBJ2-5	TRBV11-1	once	CASSSMKQTSGYQETQYF	TGTGCCAGCAGCTCAATGAAGCAGACTAGCGGGTACCAAGAGACCCAGTACTTC
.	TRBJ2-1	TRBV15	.	CATSRDITGFYNEQFF	TGTGCCACCAGCAGAGATATCACAGGGTTTTACAATGAGCAGTTCTTC
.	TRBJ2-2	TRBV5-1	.	CASSSTRENTGELFF	TGCGCCAGCAGCTCCACCCGGGAGAACACCGGGGAGCTGTTTTTT
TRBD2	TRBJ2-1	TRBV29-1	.	CSVESGGPVDEQFF	TGCAGCGTTGAATCGGGAGGCCCTGTGGATGAGCAGTTCTTC
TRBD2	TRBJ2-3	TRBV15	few	CATSRGQVRAGGSKRTDTQYF	TGTGCCACCAGCAGAGGGCAAGTAAGAGCGGGAGGCTCAAAACGCACAGATACGCAGTATTTT
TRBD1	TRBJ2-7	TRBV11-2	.	CASSLTYGTGTSYEQYF	TGTGCCAGCAGCTTAACTTACGGGACAGGGACCTCCTACGAGCAGTACTTC
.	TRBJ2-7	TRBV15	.	CATSRDRGFVAYEQYF	TGTGCCACCAGCAGAGATCGGGGTTTCGTTGCCTACGAGCAGTACTTC
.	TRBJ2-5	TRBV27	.	CASSPGWGETQYF	TGTGCCAGCAGTCCGGGATGGGGAGAGACCCAGTACTTC
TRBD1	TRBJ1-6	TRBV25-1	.	CASSDRGRSPLHF	TGTGCCAGCAGTGACAGGGGGCGATCACCCCTCCACTTT
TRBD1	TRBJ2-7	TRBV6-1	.	CASSRPGQGLYEQYF	TGTGCCAGCAGTAGACCGGGACAGGGACTGTACGAGCAGTACTTC
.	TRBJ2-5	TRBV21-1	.	CASSKADRGETQYF	TGTGCCAGCAGCAAAGCCGACAGGGGAGAGACCCAGTACTTC
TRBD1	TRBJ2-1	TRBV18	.	CASSTRGRGTYNEQFF	TGTGCCAGCTCAACCAGGGGGCGAGGGACCTACAATGAGCAGTTCTTC
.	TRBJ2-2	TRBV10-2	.	CASGGPGELFF	TGCGCCAGCGGAGGGCCCGGGGAGCTGTTTTTT
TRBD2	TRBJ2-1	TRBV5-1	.	CASSSSGSYNEQFF	TGCGCCAGTTCCTCTAGCGGGAGTTACAATGAGCAGTTCTTC
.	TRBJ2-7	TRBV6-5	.	CASSYSWGHSYEQYF	TGTGCCAGCAGTTACTCTTGGGGGCACTCCTACGAGCAGTACTTC
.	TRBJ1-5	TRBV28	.	CASNSQPQHF	TGTGCCAGCAATAGTCAGCCCCAGCATTTT
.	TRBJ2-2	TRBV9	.	CASVRDLNTGELFF	TGTGCCAGCGTGAGGGACTTGAACACCGGGGAGCTGTTTTTT
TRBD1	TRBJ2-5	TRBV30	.	CAWGNHPGQGETQYF	TGTGCCTGGGGAAACCACCCGGGACAGGGTGAGACCCAGTACTTC
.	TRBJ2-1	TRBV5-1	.	CASSQSLQVPSYNEQFF	TGCGCCAGCAGCCAGAGTTTACAGGTCCCTTCCTACAATGAGCAGTTCTTC
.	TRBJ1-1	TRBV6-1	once	CASSPGGRTEAFF	TGTGCCAGCAGTCCCGGGGGGCGCACTGAAGCTTTCTTT
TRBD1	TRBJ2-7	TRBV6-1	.	CASRMSGTVTYEQYF	TGTGCCAGCAGAATGTCCGGGACAGTTACGTACGAGCAGTACTTC
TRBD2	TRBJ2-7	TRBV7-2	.	CASSATGTSGRPTRQYF	TGTGCCAGCAGCGCAACCGGGACTAGCGGGAGACCTACGAGGCAGTACTTC
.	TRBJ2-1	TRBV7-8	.	CASSLRFSYNEQFF	TGTGCCAGCAGCTTGCGGTTCTCCTACAATGAGCAGTTCTTC
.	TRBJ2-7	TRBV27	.	CASRLLTGVAYEQYF	TGTGCCAGCAGATTACTGACAGGCGTTGCCTACGAGCAGTACTTC
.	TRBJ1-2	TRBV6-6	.	CASSYAGWNGYTF	TGTGCCAGCAGTTATGCGGGGTGGAATGGCTACACCTTC